This T cell receptor beta chain was retrieved from a study of T-cell reconstitution after alpha-beta-depleted transplantation in children. Study-wide results and limits: By one year post-transplant, T-cell counts and diversity largely arose from T cells that were newly produced. Approximately two months post-transplant, alpha-beta T cells reportedly originated from several hundred expanded graft clones. Day-60 TCRbeta diversity that was high in some patients was derived from surviving recipient T cells and thymic progenitors.

Preparation of the TCRbeta library involved a method that used unique molecular identifiers. TCRdb reanalysed the PCR reads using MiXCR and keeps one entry per CDR3 protein. The sample consists of about 100,000 distinct CDR3 sequences, approximately 8% of them appearing once. The CDR3 totals 14 residues. Per the germline V gene, CDR1 is SGHVS and CDR2 is FNYEAQ. Trimming removed 2 bases from V and 5 bases from J; junction bases left unmatched: 6. This clonotype turned up a few times. The antigen remains undetermined. Sequences were derived from PBMCs, sampled before TCRalphabeta/CD19-depleted stem cell transplant. This chain uses TRBV7-6 with TRBJ2-7, with 7 bases identical to TRBD1. The sequence came from a boy aged 2 to 10 with acute lymphoblastic leukemia, due to receive a stem cell transplant. In DNA form, the CDR3 reads TGTGCCAGCAGCTTATCGACAGGGATCCACGAGCAGTACTTC. It encodes CASSLSTGIHEQYF.